This entry lists 9 T cell receptor beta chains sequenced from one sample in a study of blood T cells in healthy people across ages. A second PCR, run for roughly 7 to 11 cycles, used a sample-barcoded 5' primer plus a J-beta primer mix. One entry per CDR3 protein results from TCRdb running MiXCR on the 5' RACE reads. The sample lists 1.5 million to 2 million distinct CDR3 sequences; 28% were seen once. The sequencing input was blood. These receptors were collected from a woman aged 25 to 39 in good health.

This clonotype appeared once. This may come from a read error, since a much larger clone is one base off. The chain is built from TRBV6-1 and TRBJ2-4, with D perhaps given as TRBD1 or TRBD2 (5 bases each). The J call may be incorrect, as the DNA end agrees better with TRBJ2-7. From germline, CDR1 is MNHNS and CDR2 SASEGT. CDR3 size: 16 residues. CDR3 in amino acids: CASGEERTRRGDEQYF. The CDR3 DNA follows: TGTGCCAGCGGTGAAGAGCGGACACGCCGTGGGGACGAGCAGTACTTC.

There are many counts of this clonotype. The chain has TRBV7-6 and TRBJ2-7, with 7 bases lining up with TRBD2. Germline lookup yields CDR1 SGHVS and CDR2 FNYEAQ. The CDR3 runs to 13 residues. Losses at the gene ends were 1 base for V and 9 bases for J; bases not matched to a gene: 6. The CDR3 sequence is CASSLGGLQTQYF. CDR3 sequence (DNA): TGTGCCAGCAGCTTAGGGGGACTACAAACGCAGTACTTC.

The chain has TRBV28 and TRBJ2-5, with TRBD2 as a possible D gene (7 bases). The CDR3 runs 12 residues. V lost 8 bases and J 6 bases, leaving 13 bases between the germline ends. CDR1 MDHEN and CDR2 SYDVKM come from the germline V gene. The CDR3: CASGGARQTQYF. CDR3 nucleotides: TGTGCCAGCGGGGGGGCTCGGCAGACCCAGTACTTC.

This clonotype was found a few times. The chain carries TRBV2 and TRBJ2-3, with D possibly matching TRBD2 (6 bases). The CDR3 has 15 amino acids. Germline CDR1 is SNHLY and CDR2 is FYNNEI. Trimming shortened V by 3 bases and J by 0 bases, and 10 bases separated the two germline ends. This CDR3 is CASSELAVSTDTQYF. CDR3 nucleotide sequence: TGTGCCAGCAGTGAGTTAGCGGTTAGCACAGATACGCAGTATTTT.

CDR3 protein: CASSFPGQGSEQYF. The CDR3 DNA reads TGTGCCAGCAGCTTTCCGGGACAGGGGTCCGAGCAGTACTTC. The chain links TRBV7-9 to TRBJ2-7, with TRBD1 matching 10 bases. V gave up 3 bases and J gave up 6 bases; unmatched junction bases: 5. The CDR3 totals 14 residues. Germline loops: CDR1 SEHNR, CDR2 FQNEAQ (reference sequence).

The chain links TRBV3-1 to TRBJ2-4; 10 bases line up with TRBD2. The DNA end lines up better with TRBJ2-1; the J call may be wrong. Germline-derived CDR1 and CDR2 are LGHDT and YNNKEL (reference sequence). The CDR3 extends over 16 amino acids. The CDR3 region is CASSPLAGMAKNIQFF. In DNA, the CDR3 is TGTGCCAGCAGCCCACTAGCGGGGATGGCCAAAAACATTCAGTTCTTC.

This clonotype was seen ten or more times. V is TRBV10-3 and J is TRBJ2-1, with D perhaps being TRBD1 or TRBD2 (5 bases each). In germline, CDR1 is ENHRY, CDR2 SYGVKD. The CDR3 contains 12 residues. Trimming removed 6 bases at V and 8 bases at J, with 11 bases between. This CDR3 reads CAISGTVDEQFF. For the CDR3, the DNA is TGTGCCATCAGCGGGACCGTCGATGAGCAGTTCTTC.

The chain couples TRBV3-1 to TRBJ2-1; 14 bases align to TRBD2. Trimming took 5 bases from V and 0 from J; bases not matched to a gene: 6. This CDR3 has 18 amino acids. Germline V gene sequence: CDR1 LGHDT, CDR2 YNNKEL (reference sequence). CDR3: CASSSGTSGGLSYNEQFF. CDR3 DNA: TGTGCCAGCAGCTCCGGGACTAGCGGGGGACTCTCCTACAATGAGCAGTTCTTC.

In its sample, this clonotype was seen a few times. The V and J genes are TRBV12-3 or TRBV12-4 and TRBJ1-5; 9 positions agree with TRBD1. The CDR3 has 18 amino acids. The V gene end was trimmed by 6 bases and the J gene end by 1 base; junction bases not matched to a gene: 13. The CDR3 region is CASRREQGAIGSNQPQHF. The CDR3 region has the DNA TGTGCCAGCAGACGGGAACAGGGGGCGATCGGAAGCAATCAGCCCCAGCATTTT.